This T cell receptor (beta chain) was documented in a study of shared clonotypes between healthy human individuals. Study results and caveats: With few donors, the genetic and exposure-history diversity represented was limited. Rarefaction exposed incomplete sorted-subset sequencing despite large depth. With a handful of donors compared, around 5.4% of naive CD4 clonotypes were shared.

The CDR3 covers 18 residues. CDR1 is MDHEN and CDR2 is SYDVKM in the germline V gene. J was trimmed by 0 bases and V by 6 bases; bases with no gene match: 13. Assay used: immunoSEQ multiplex PCR; TCRdb lists only in-frame clones, some missing. The data contain millions of clones, just over 90% of them seen just once; the ten biggest clones take up under 0.45%. Turning to this clone: Its antigen is as yet unknown.

Sequences were obtained from naive CD4+ T cells from PBMCs. As for subset: CD45RA+ positively selected. This TCR was recovered from a man aged 18-30 years in good health. Some clones in this sample may be carry-over from other donors' samples. The chain recombines TRBV28 with TRBJ2-4; 8 bases are shared with TRBD1. The CDR3: CASRKTGAHILAKNIQYF. Here the CDR3 DNA reads TGTGCCAGCAGGAAGACAGGGGCTCACATCCTAGCCAAAAACATTCAGTACTTC.